This passage covers 9 T cell receptor beta chains from one sample sequenced in a study of post-analysis software for immune sequencing data. Study observations and caveats: In patients, four to six TRBV segments were more frequent than in controls, with TRBV5-6, TRBV5-1 and TRBV20-1 among them.

Every TCR beta cDNA library bore unique molecular identifiers. TCRdb re-called the PCR reads with MiXCR, one entry per CDR3 protein. Of approximately 260,000 distinct CDR3 sequences listed, just over 35% are singletons. These receptors are not linked to any known antigen. The sample was blood. These TCRs come from a girl between 5 and 17 years old with multiple sclerosis.

V usage is TRBV5-1 and J usage is TRBJ1-2; 7 bases fit TRBD1. J gave up 0 bases and V 0 bases, and 2 bases lay outside the gene matches. This CDR3 comprises 15 residues. The V gene's germline CDR1 is SGHRS and CDR2 YFSETQ. The CDR3, as DNA: TGCGCCAGCAGCTTGGGACAGGGCCCTAACTATGGCTACACCTTC. Amino acid sequence: CASSLGQGPNYGYTF.

The rearrangement uses TRBV12-3 or TRBV12-4 and TRBJ2-2; a weak D match, TRBD1 (6 bases). This CDR3 contains 16 residues. Trimming removed 3 bases from V and 1 base from J, with 12 bases in between. CDR3 DNA: TGTGCCAGCAGTTTGTTGACAGGCGAGAACACCGGGGAGCTGTTTTTT. Residues: CASSLLTGENTGELFF.

Details on this clonotype: This could be a read error, since a much larger clone is one nucleotide away. The CDR3: CVSSPDFGQGMAGEQFF. In DNA, the CDR3 is TGTGTCAGCAGTCCAGACTTCGGACAGGGGATGGCGGGGGAGCAGTTCTTC. The chain has TRBV28 and TRBJ2-1; 9 nucleotides agree with TRBD1. This CDR3 is built from 17 residues. Germline V CDR1 and CDR2: MDHEN, SYDVKM.

V is TRBV28 and J is TRBJ2-2, with D perhaps assigned TRBD1 or TRBD2 (6 bases each). This CDR3 has 14 residues. Germline assignment: CDR1 MDHEN and CDR2 SYDVKM. Trimming took 3 bases from V and 7 from J, leaving 12 bases between them. CDR3 nucleotide sequence: TGTGCCAGCAGTTTCGGGGGCCTGGGCGGGGAGCTGTTTTTT. Translated, it gives CASSFGGLGGELFF.

This clonotype was counted ten times or more. This rearrangement joins TRBV14 to TRBJ2-1; TRBD1 might be the D (5 bases). Trimming removed 3 bases at V and 6 bases at J, with 12 bases between. This CDR3 comprises 14 residues. Per germline, CDR1 SGHDN and CDR2 FVKESK. CDR3 DNA sequence: TGTGCCAGCAGCCACAGGGCCTGGGGCAATGAGCAGTTCTTC. This sequence encodes CASSHRAWGNEQFF.

This clonotype was seen ten or more times. This rearrangement joins TRBV20-1 to TRBJ2-3, with TRBD2 matching over 14 bases. V lost 6 bases and J lost 3; bases outside the gene matches: 5. The CDR3 runs to 15 residues. Per germline, CDR1 DFQATT and CDR2 SNEGSKA (reference sequence). The CDR3 nucleotides read TGCAGTGCGGGACTAGCGGGAGTTAGGACAGATACGCAGTATTTT. The encoded protein is CSAGLAGVRTDTQYF.

This clonotype has more than one count but fewer than ten. A read error may explain this, as a much larger clone is one base away. V and J are TRBV6-6 and TRBJ2-5, with TRBD1 identical over 10 bases. The V gene's germline CDR1 is MNHNY and CDR2 SVGAGI (reference sequence). CDR3 size: 15 residues. The CDR3 sequence: CVSSPYDRGRETQYF. The DNA of the CDR3 is TGTGTCAGCAGCCCCTACGACAGGGGGCGGGAGACCCAGTACTTC.

Comment on this clonotype: The junction does not match germline at one end; this may be a read error. The chain joins TRBV20-1 to TRBJ1-3; no definite D call. Germline V CDR1 and CDR2: DFQATT, SNEGSKA (reference sequence). The CDR3 has 13 residues. In DNA form, the CDR3 reads TGCAGTGCCTTACTCGGTTCTGGAAACACCGTATATTTT. It codes for CSALLGSGNTVYF.

There are many counts of this clonotype. The chain links TRBV28 to TRBJ1-2; D remains ambiguous. The CDR3 contains 15 residues. The germline V and J ends were trimmed by 5 bases and 2 bases, with 15 bases remaining between them. From germline, CDR1 is MDHEN and CDR2 SYDVKM. CDR3 sequence reads: CASSPSGRANYGYTF. The CDR3 DNA reads as TGTGCCAGCAGTCCCAGTGGAAGGGCCAACTATGGCTACACCTTC.